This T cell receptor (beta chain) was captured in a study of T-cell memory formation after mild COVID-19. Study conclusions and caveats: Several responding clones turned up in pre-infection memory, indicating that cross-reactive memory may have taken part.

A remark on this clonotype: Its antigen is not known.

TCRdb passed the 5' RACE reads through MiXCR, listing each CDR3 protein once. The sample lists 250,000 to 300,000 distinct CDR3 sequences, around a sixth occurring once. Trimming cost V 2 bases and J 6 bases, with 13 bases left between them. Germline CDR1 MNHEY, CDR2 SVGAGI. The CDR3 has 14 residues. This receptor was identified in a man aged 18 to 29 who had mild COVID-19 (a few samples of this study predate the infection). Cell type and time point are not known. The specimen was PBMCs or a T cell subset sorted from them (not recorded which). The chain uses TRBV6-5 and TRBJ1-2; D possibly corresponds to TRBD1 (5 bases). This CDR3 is CASSYLGGSDGYTF. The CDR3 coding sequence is TGTGCCAGCAGTTACCTGGGGGGATCGGATGGCTACACCTTC.